Listed below are T cell receptor beta chains from one sample, sequenced in a study of blood T cell repertoires in COVID-19. Sequencing used immunoSEQ multiplex PCR; TCRdb keeps in-frame clones, though not all of them. There are 200,000 or so clones in the sample; around 85% occur only once, and approximately 0.75% lies in the top ten. The sample was peripheral blood. These receptors all come from a woman in her 70s with acute or convalescent COVID-19. Each CDR3 is given with its conserved first and last residue. A D gene is named only where the DNA matches it firmly. A clone size is listed for some rows: how often the clone was seen (once, few, many), or a class if it is expanded.

clone_size,d_call,v_call,j_call,cdr3_nt,cdr3_aa
-,TRBD1,TRBV10-3,TRBJ2-5,TGTGCCATCAGCGAGGGGGACAGGGGGCGGATGGAGACCCAGTACTTC,CAISEGDRGRMETQYF
-,-,TRBV19,TRBJ2-6,TGTGCTTCCAGACAGGTAGTCTCTGGGGCCAACGTCCTGACTTTC,CASRQVVSGANVLTF
-,-,TRBV7-2,TRBJ2-1,TGTGCCAGCAGCACCCGGACTCGGTACAATGAGCAGTTCTTC,CASSTRTRYNEQFF
-,TRBD2,TRBV4-2,TRBJ2-3,TGTGCCAGCAGCCAAGCGGCTCTAGCGGGCACAGATACGCAGTATTTT,CASSQAALAGTDTQYF
few,-,TRBV28,TRBJ1-4,TGTGCCAGCAGTGCGCCGCAGGGGCCCCGCGGTGAAAAACTGTTTTTT,CASSAPQGPRGEKLFF
-,-,TRBV19,TRBJ1-2,TGTGCCAGTAGTATGGGAGGGGAAGGCTATGGCTACACCTTC,CASSMGGEGYGYTF
-,TRBD1,TRBV5-3,TRBJ1-4,TGTGCCAGAAGCTTGGATTTAGGGAAAACAGGGGCAACTAATGAAAAACTGTTTTTT,CARSLDLGKTGATNEKLFF
-,TRBD2,TRBV15,TRBJ2-3,TGTGCCACCAGCAGGGGACTAGCGGGCACAGATACGCAGTATTTT,CATSRGLAGTDTQYF
-,TRBD1,TRBV7-7,TRBJ2-3,TGTGCCAGCAGCTCCTTTAGGGACAGGGGGCATGATACGCAGTATTTT,CASSSFRDRGHDTQYF
few,-,TRBV7-9,TRBJ1-6,TGTGCCAGCAGCTTAGAACAGTATAATTCACCCCTCCACTTT,CASSLEQYNSPLHF
few,TRBD1,TRBV15,TRBJ1-2,TGTGCCACCAGCGTTGGGGGACAGGGGGCGCCGAACTATGGCTACACCTTC,CATSVGGQGAPNYGYTF